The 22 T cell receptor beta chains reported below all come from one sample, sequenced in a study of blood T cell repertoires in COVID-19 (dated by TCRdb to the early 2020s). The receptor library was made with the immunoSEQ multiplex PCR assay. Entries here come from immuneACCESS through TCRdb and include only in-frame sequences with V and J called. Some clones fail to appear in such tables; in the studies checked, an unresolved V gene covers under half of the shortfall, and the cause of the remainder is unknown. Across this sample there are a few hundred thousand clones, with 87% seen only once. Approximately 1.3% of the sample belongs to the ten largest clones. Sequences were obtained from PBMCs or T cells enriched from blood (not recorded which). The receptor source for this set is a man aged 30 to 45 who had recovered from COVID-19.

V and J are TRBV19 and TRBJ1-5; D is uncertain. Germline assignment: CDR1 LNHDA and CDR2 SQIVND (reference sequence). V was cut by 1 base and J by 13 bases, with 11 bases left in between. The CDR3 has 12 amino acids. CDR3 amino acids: CASSIVPELQHF. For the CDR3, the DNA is TGTGCCAGTAGTATAGTCCCGGAACTACAGCATTTT.

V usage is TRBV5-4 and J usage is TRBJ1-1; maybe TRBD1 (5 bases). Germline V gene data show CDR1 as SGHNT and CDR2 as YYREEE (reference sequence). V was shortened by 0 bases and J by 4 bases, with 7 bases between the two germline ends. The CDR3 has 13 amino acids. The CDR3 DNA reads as TGTGCCAGCAGCTTGGAGGGGCTCACTGAAGCTTTCTTT. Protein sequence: CASSLEGLTEAFF.

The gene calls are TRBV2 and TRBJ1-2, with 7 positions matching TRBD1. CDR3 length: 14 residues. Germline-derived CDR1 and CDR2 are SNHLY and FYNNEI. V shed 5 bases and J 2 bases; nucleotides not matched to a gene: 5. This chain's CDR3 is CASSLGTVNYGYTF. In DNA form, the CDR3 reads TGTGCCAGCAGTCTAGGGACAGTAAACTATGGCTACACCTTC.

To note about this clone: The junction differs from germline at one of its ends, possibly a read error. Written as DNA, the CDR3 is TGTGCCAGCAGTTTAACACAGGGGGAGATGATTCGGTATTTT. Protein: CASSLTQGEMIRYF. V usage is TRBV27 and J usage is TRBJ1-5; TRBD1 matches at 8 bases. The CDR3 is made up of 14 amino acids. Germline lookup yields CDR1 MNHEY and CDR2 SMNVEV (reference sequence).

CDR3 in amino acids: CASSQEENSYNSPLHF. The CDR3 bases are TGCGCCAGCAGCCAAGAAGAGAACTCCTATAATTCACCCCTCCACTTT. The chain couples TRBV4-3 to TRBJ1-6; D gene ambiguous. Germline CDR1 and CDR2: LGHNA and YSLEER. The V and J ends lost 0 bases and 0 bases respectively, with 6 bases between them. The CDR3 has 16 amino acids.

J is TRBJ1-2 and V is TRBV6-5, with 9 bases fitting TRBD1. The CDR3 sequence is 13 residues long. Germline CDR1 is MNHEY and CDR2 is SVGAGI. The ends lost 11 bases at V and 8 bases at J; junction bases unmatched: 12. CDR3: CAARGRGTGGYTF. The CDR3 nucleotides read TGTGCCGCAAGGGGTCGGGGGACAGGGGGCTACACCTTC.

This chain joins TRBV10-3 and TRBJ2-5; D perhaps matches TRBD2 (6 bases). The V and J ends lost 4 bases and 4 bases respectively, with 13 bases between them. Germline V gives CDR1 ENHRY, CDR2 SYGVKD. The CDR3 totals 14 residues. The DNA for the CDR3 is TGTGCCATCAGTGGGACGGGACTCTCAGAGACCCAGTACTTC. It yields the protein CAISGTGLSETQYF.

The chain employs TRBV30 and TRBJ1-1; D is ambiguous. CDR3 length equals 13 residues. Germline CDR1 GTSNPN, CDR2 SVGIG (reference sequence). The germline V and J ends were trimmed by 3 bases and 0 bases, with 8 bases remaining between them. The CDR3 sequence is CAWSALVNTEAFF. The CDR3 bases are TGTGCCTGGAGCGCGCTTGTGAACACTGAAGCTTTCTTT.

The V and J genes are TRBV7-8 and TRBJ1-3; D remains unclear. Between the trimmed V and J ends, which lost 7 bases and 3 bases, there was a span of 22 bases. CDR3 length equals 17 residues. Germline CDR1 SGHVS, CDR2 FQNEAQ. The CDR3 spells CASTLSGLVPFGNTIYF. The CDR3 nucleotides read TGTGCCAGCACTTTATCCGGGTTGGTCCCCTTTGGAAACACCATATATTTT.

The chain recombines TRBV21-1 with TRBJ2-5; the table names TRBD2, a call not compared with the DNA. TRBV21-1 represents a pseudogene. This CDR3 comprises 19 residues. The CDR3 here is CASSKKVPYRGGRQETQYF. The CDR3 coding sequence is TGTGCCAGCAGCAAAAAAGTCCCCTACCGCGGGGGTCGGCAAGAGACCCAGTACTTC.

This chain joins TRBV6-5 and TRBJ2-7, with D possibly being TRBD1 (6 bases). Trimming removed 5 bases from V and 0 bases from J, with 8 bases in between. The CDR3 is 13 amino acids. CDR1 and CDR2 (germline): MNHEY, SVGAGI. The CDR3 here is CASSTGSSYEQYF. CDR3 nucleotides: TGTGCCAGCAGTACAGGGTCCTCCTACGAGCAGTACTTC.

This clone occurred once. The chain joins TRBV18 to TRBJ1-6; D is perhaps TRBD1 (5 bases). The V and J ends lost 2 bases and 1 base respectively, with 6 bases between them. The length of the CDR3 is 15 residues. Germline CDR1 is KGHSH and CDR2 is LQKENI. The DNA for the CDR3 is TGTGCCAGCTCACCATCAGGGTCCTATAATTCACCCCTCCACTTT. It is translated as CASSPSGSYNSPLHF.

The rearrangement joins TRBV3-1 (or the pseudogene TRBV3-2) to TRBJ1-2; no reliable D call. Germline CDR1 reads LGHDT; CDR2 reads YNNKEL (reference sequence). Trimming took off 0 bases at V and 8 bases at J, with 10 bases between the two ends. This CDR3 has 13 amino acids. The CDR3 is CASSQDVVRGYTF. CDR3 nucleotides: TGTGCCAGCAGCCAAGATGTGGTGCGGGGCTACACCTTC.

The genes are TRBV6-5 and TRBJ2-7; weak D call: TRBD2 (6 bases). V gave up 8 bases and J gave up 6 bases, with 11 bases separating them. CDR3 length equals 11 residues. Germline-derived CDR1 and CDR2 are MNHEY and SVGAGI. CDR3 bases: TGTGCCAGCGCACGGGGACTCGAGCAGTACTTC. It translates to CASARGLEQYF.

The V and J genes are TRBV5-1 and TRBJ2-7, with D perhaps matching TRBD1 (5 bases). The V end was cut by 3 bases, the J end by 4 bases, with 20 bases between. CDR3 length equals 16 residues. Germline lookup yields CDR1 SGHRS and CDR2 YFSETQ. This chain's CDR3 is CASSWPSDRPEYEQYF. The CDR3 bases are TGCGCCAGCAGCTGGCCATCCGACAGACCTGAGTACGAGCAGTACTTC. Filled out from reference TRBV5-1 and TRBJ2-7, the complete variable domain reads KAGVTQTPRYLIKTRGQQVTLSCSPISGHRSVSWYQQTPGQGLQFLFEYFSETQRNKGNFPGRFSGRQFSNSRSEMNVSTLELGDSALYLCASSWPSDRPEYEQYFGPGTRLTVT.

CDR3 amino acids: CASSPGLAGVGEQFF. In nucleotides, the CDR3 is TGTGCCAGCTCTCCCGGACTAGCGGGGGTGGGTGAGCAGTTCTTC. This chain connects TRBV18 to TRBJ2-1, with TRBD2 matching over 13 bases. With 6 bases clipped from V and 9 bases from J, the junction kept 8 bases outside the gene matches. The CDR3 spans 15 residues. The germline CDR1 and CDR2 sequences are KGHSH and LQKENI.

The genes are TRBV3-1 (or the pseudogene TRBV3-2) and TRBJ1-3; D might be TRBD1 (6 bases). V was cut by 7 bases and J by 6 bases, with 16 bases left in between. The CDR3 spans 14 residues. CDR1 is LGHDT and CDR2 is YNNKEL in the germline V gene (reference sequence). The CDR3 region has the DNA TGTGCCAGCACCCCGACGGGACACCAAAACACCATATATTTT. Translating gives CASTPTGHQNTIYF.

CDR3 DNA: TGTGCCAGCAGTACCCAAGGACAGGGCTACAATGAGCAGTTCTTC. It translates to CASSTQGQGYNEQFF. The rearrangement joins TRBV6-4 to TRBJ2-1, with 8 bases lining up with TRBD1. The germline gives CDR1 MRHNA, CDR2 SNTAGT. V dropped 5 bases and J dropped 3; count of bases not matched to a gene: 6. CDR3 size: 15 residues.

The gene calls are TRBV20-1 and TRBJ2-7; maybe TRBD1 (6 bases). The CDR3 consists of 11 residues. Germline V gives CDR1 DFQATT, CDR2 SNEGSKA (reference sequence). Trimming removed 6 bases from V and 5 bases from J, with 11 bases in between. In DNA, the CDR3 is TGCAGTGCAACTCAGGGGAACGAGCAGTACTTC. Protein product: CSATQGNEQYF.

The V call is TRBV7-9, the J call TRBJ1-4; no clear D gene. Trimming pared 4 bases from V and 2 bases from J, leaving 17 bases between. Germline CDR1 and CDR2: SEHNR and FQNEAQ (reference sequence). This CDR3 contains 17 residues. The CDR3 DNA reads TGTGCCAGCAGCTCCCCCCGACGGGGTTGGACTAATGAAAAACTGTTTTTT. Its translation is CASSSPRRGWTNEKLFF.

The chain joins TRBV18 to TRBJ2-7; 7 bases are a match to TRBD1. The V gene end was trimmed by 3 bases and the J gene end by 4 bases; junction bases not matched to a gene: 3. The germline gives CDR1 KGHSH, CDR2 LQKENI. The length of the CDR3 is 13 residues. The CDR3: CASSPLQGYEQYF. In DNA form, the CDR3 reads TGTGCCAGCTCACCGTTACAGGGGTACGAGCAGTACTTC. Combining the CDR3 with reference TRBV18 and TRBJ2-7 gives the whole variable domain NAGVMQNPRHLVRRRGQEARLRCSPMKGHSHVYWYRQLPEEGLKFMVYLQKENIIDESGMPKERFSAEFPKEGPSILRIQQVVRGDSAAYFCASSPLQGYEQYFGPGTRLTVT.

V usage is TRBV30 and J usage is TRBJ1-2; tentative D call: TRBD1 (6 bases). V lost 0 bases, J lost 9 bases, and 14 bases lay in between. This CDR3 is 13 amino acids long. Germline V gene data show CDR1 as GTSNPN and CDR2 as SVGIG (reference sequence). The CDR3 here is CAWSVLRQESYTF. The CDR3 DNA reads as TGTGCCTGGAGTGTCCTTAGACAGGAGAGCTACACCTTC.